The 14 T cell receptor beta chains below all came from one sample that was sequenced in a study of cytomegalovirus exposure and HLA in healthy donors. 60 Vbeta and 13 Jbeta primers were used in PCR. Libraries were prepared by immunoSEQ multiplex PCR; TCRdb keeps only in-frame clonotypes and omits some of them. The data show about 150,000 clones, with 75% to 85% seen just once and roughly 5.5% held by the top ten. The specimen sequenced was PBMCs. The receptors were sampled from a middle-aged woman in good health and CMV-seropositive.

This clone was recorded a few times. At one end, the junction sequence differs from germline, possibly due to a read error. The gene calls are TRBV19 and TRBJ2-7; 11 bases align to TRBD2. This CDR3 region has 14 residues. From germline, CDR1 is LNHDA and CDR2 SQIVND (reference sequence). The CDR3 nucleotides are TGTGCCAGTAGTATCGGCCTAGCGGGAGGAACCGCCCACTTC. Translating gives CASSIGLAGGTAHF.

This chain joins TRBV5-1 and TRBJ2-2, with 10 bases that match TRBD2. The CDR3 consists of 19 residues. The V and J ends lost 2 bases and 1 base, in that order; junction bases with no gene match: 11. CDR1 is SGHRS, CDR2 YFSETQ, per germline. This chain's CDR3 is CASSFPSGRTTMNTGELFF. The CDR3 DNA is TGCGCCAGCAGCTTCCCTAGCGGGAGAACCACTATGAACACCGGGGAGCTGTTTTTT.

The rearrangement links TRBV5-1 to TRBJ1-1, with 8 bases lining up with TRBD1. The germline gives CDR1 SGHRS, CDR2 YFSETQ. The CDR3 has 15 residues. The ends lost 3 bases at V and 1 base at J; junction bases unmatched: 5. The CDR3 DNA is TGCGCCAGCAGCTCCGCCGACAGGGGGAACACTGAAGCTTTCTTT. It encodes CASSSADRGNTEAFF.

The chain uses TRBV19 and TRBJ1-3, with D unclear. CDR3 length: 15 residues. Germline CDR1 is LNHDA and CDR2 is SQIVND (reference sequence). Trimming cost V 6 bases and J 2 bases, with 14 bases left between them. The CDR3 DNA sequence: TGTGCCAGTAGGGCGAGGAAGGAAACTGGAAACACCATATATTTT. Protein: CASRARKETGNTIYF.

This clone was observed a single time. J is TRBJ2-2 and V is TRBV11-3, with a possible D match to TRBD1 (5 bases). CDR3 length: 15 residues. Germline lookup yields CDR1 SGHNT and CDR2 YENEEA. Trimming stripped 2 bases from V and 3 bases from J, with 10 bases between. The CDR3 coding sequence is TGTGCCAGCAGCTTAAGGGGTAGGGACACCGGGGAGCTGTTTTTT. Translated, it gives CASSLRGRDTGELFF.

The chain couples TRBV7-2 to TRBJ2-7, with 9 bases that match TRBD2. The CDR3 loop spans 15 amino acids. Germline loops: CDR1 SGHTA, CDR2 FQGNSA. J lost 2 bases, V lost 7 bases, and 9 bases had no gene match. The DNA for the CDR3 is TGTGCCAGCAATCGCTTGACTAGCGGAACCTACGAGCAGTACTTC. Protein: CASNRLTSGTYEQYF.

The chain employs TRBV19 and TRBJ2-5; D may be TRBD2 (6 bases). The V and J ends lost 9 bases and 5 bases respectively, with 19 bases between them. CDR1 LNHDA and CDR2 SQIVND come from the germline V gene (reference sequence). The length of the CDR3 is 14 residues. This CDR3 is CASSRGSSLETQYF. CDR3 nucleotides: TGTGCCAGCAGCCGGGGGTCAAGCCTGGAGACCCAGTACTTC.

Here the CDR3 DNA reads TGTGCCAGCAGCCCGCACTTACAGATCCCCGGACTAGCGGGAGCCACCGGGGAGCTGTTTTTT. Translation gives CASSPHLQIPGLAGATGELFF. The V call is TRBV9, the J call TRBJ2-2, with 13 bases that match TRBD2. The CDR3 loop spans 21 amino acids. With 4 bases clipped from V and 4 bases from J, the junction kept 19 bases outside the gene matches. Looked up from germline, CDR1 is SGDLS and CDR2 is YYNGEE.

This clone was counted a single time. The chain combines TRBV14 with TRBJ2-7; TRBD2 might be the D (6 bases). The germline V and J ends were trimmed by 1 base and 5 bases, with 21 bases remaining between them. The CDR3 spans 17 residues. Germline CDR1 reads SGHDN; CDR2 reads FVKESK. The CDR3 sequence: CASSQATLGAGRNEQYF. The DNA of the CDR3 is TGTGCCAGCAGCCAAGCGACCCTCGGGGCAGGGAGGAACGAGCAGTACTTC.

There are a few counts of this clone. The rearrangement uses TRBV5-1 and TRBJ1-6; TRBD1 is a possible D gene (5 bases). Germline assignment: CDR1 SGHRS and CDR2 YFSETQ. The CDR3 has 15 amino acids. V was shortened by 4 bases and J by 7 bases, with 15 bases between the two germline ends. The CDR3, as DNA: TGCGCCAGCAGCACCGCCGGGGGGAAGAATTCACCCCTCCACTTT. Translated, it gives CASSTAGGKNSPLHF. The full variable domain, its missing parts supplied by reference TRBV5-1 and TRBJ1-6, is KAGVTQTPRYLIKTRGQQVTLSCSPISGHRSVSWYQQTPGQGLQFLFEYFSETQRNKGNFPGRFSGRQFSNSRSEMNVSTLELGDSALYLCASSTAGGKNSPLHFGNGTRLTVT.

The V and J genes are TRBV14 and TRBJ2-7; 12 bases fit TRBD2. CDR1 is SGHDN, CDR2 FVKESK, per germline. Trimming at V came to 4 bases and at J to 7 bases, leaving 2 bases not matched to a gene. The CDR3 has 13 amino acids. CDR3 nucleotide sequence: TGTGCCAGCAGCCCCCTAGCGGGGGGGGAGCAGTACTTC. Encoded protein: CASSPLAGGEQYF.

The CDR3 loop reads CASSKQGNQPQHF. For the CDR3, the DNA is TGTGCCAGTAGTAAACAGGGCAATCAGCCCCAGCATTTT. The chain carries TRBV19 and TRBJ1-5; a weak D match, TRBD1 (5 bases). Germline values: CDR1 LNHDA, CDR2 SQIVND (reference sequence). This CDR3 has 13 residues. V lost 4 bases and J lost 2, with 6 bases in between.

The chain carries TRBV5-1 and TRBJ2-7; 10 nucleotides align to TRBD2. The CDR3 is 14 amino acids. V dropped 4 bases and J dropped 4; count of bases not matched to a gene: 5. The germline CDR1 and CDR2 sequences are SGHRS and YFSETQ. The CDR3 loop is CASSLTSGVYEQYF. CDR3 in DNA: TGCGCCAGCAGCCTCACTAGCGGGGTTTACGAGCAGTACTTC. The entire variable domain, with the rest obtained from reference TRBV5-1 and TRBJ2-7, is as follows: KAGVTQTPRYLIKTRGQQVTLSCSPISGHRSVSWYQQTPGQGLQFLFEYFSETQRNKGNFPGRFSGRQFSNSRSEMNVSTLELGDSALYLCASSLTSGVYEQYFGPGTRLTVT.

The chain combines TRBV5-1 with TRBJ2-2; no clear D. Germline CDR1 and CDR2: SGHRS and YFSETQ. The V end was cut by 0 bases, the J end by 0 bases, with 6 bases between. The CDR3 runs 15 residues. The CDR3 is CASSLGHTNTGELFF. CDR3 in DNA: TGCGCCAGCAGCTTGGGGCATACGAACACCGGGGAGCTGTTTTTT.